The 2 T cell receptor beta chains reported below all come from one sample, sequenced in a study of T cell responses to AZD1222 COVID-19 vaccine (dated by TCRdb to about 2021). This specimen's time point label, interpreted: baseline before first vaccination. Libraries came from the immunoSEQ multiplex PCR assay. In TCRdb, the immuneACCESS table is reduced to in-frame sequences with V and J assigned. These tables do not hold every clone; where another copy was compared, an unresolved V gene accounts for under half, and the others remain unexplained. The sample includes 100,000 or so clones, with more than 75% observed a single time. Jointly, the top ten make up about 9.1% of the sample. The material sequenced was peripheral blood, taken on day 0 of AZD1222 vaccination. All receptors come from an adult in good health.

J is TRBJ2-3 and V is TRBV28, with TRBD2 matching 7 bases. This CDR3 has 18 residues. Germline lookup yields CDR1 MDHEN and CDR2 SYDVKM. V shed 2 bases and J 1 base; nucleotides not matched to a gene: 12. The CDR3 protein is CASSLPPAGDWGTDTQYF. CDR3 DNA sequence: TGTGCCAGCAGTTTACCCCCCGCGGGAGATTGGGGCACAGATACGCAGTATTTT.

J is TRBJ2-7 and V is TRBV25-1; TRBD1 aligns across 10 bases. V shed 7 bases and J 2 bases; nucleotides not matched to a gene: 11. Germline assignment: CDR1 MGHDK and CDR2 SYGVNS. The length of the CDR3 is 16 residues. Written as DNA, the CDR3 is TGTGCCAGCACCTCGGGACAGGGGTTCCCCACCTACGAGCAGTACTTC. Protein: CASTSGQGFPTYEQYF.